These T cell receptor beta chains were read from a single sample in a study of T cell responses to AZD1222 COVID-19 vaccine. Sequencing used immunoSEQ multiplex PCR; TCRdb keeps in-frame clones, though not all of them. The sample records about 170,000 clones, roughly 92% being singletons. The sample was peripheral blood, taken on day 0 of AZD1222 vaccination. The receptors come from an adult in good health. Each CDR3 is given with its conserved first and last residue. A D gene is named only where the DNA matches it firmly. The size field is filled for only some rows; it gives once, few, many or a size class.

J gene: TRBJ2-1; V gene: TRBV3-1/TRBV3-2; D gene: TRBD1; clone size: NA; CDR3 protein: CASSPTTGGYYNEQFF; CDR3 DNA: TGTGCCAGCAGCCCCACTACAGGGGGCTACTACAATGAGCAGTTCTTC
J gene: TRBJ2-5; V gene: TRBV5-1; D gene: NA; clone size: NA; CDR3 protein: CASSKTYSTDPETQYF; CDR3 DNA: TGCGCCAGCAGCAAAACGTACTCCACTGACCCTGAGACCCAGTACTTC
J gene: TRBJ1-6; V gene: TRBV11-2; D gene: NA; clone size: once; CDR3 protein: CASSLLVQPNSPLHF; CDR3 DNA: TGTGCCAGCAGCTTACTGGTACAGCCTAATTCACCCCTCCACTTT
J gene: TRBJ2-3; V gene: TRBV5-6; D gene: NA; clone size: NA; CDR3 protein: CASGWATDTQYF; CDR3 DNA: TGTGCCAGCGGCTGGGCCACAGATACGCAGTATTTT
J gene: TRBJ2-7; V gene: TRBV27; D gene: NA; clone size: NA; CDR3 protein: CASSSSDYYEQYF; CDR3 DNA: TGTGCCAGCAGTAGCAGTGACTACTACGAGCAGTACTTC
J gene: TRBJ2-3; V gene: TRBV7-2; D gene: TRBD1; clone size: NA; CDR3 protein: CASSATGVADTQYF; CDR3 DNA: TGTGCCAGCAGCGCCACAGGGGTGGCAGATACGCAGTATTTT
J gene: TRBJ2-7; V gene: TRBV6-5; D gene: TRBD1; clone size: NA; CDR3 protein: CASSRQGWRYEQYF; CDR3 DNA: TGTGCCAGCAGTCGACAGGGCTGGAGGTACGAGCAGTACTTC
J gene: TRBJ2-3; V gene: TRBV4-3; D gene: TRBD2; clone size: NA; CDR3 protein: CASSQRVSGGAGTDTQYF; CDR3 DNA: TGCGCCAGCAGCCAACGGGTTAGCGGGGGGGCCGGGACAGATACGCAGTATTTT
J gene: TRBJ2-3; V gene: TRBV6-5; D gene: NA; clone size: NA; CDR3 protein: CASSSMAGITDTQYF; CDR3 DNA: TGTGCCAGCAGTTCGATGGCAGGGATCACAGATACGCAGTATTTT
J gene: TRBJ2-1; V gene: TRBV19; D gene: NA; clone size: NA; CDR3 protein: CASSGYKSSYNEQFF; CDR3 DNA: TGTGCCAGTAGTGGTTACAAGAGCTCCTACAATGAGCAGTTCTTC
J gene: TRBJ2-6; V gene: TRBV7-2; D gene: NA; clone size: NA; CDR3 protein: CASSPTSGANVLTF; CDR3 DNA: TGTGCCAGCAGCCCGACTTCTGGGGCCAACGTCCTGACTTTC